The present entry profiles one TCR beta chain with its context. Its target antigen remains unknown. It has no much larger one-base neighbor in the sample; base qualities were not kept. Relative to germline, V is missing 1 base and J is missing 0 bases, with 10 bases of the junction outside any gene match. The germline V gene supplies CDR1 SGHRS and CDR2 YFSETQ. Including the terminal cysteine and phenylalanine, the CDR3 comprises 17 residues. The sequence is cut down to CDR3 DNA, 51 bases in frame from base 1. The entry originates in a study of T cell changes during pregnancy in multiple sclerosis (dated by TCRdb to about 2019). Looking at the study overall: In women with multiple sclerosis, the researchers looked at how the T cell repertoire shifted as pregnancy progressed.

Library construction relied on the immunoSEQ multiplex PCR assay. TCRdb took over this immuneACCESS table, retaining in-frame rearrangements with V and J assigned. Such tables are incomplete; in checked studies, under half of the missing clones stem from an unresolved V gene, and the remainder is unexplained. This sample holds about 42,000 clones; less than 90% were observed only once. The ten largest clones add up to around 0.7% of the sample. The clonotype comes from a female donor with multiple sclerosis, enrolled in a pregnancy study. The chain joins TRBV5-1 to TRBJ2-7, and 7 bases in between align with TRBD1. The sequencing here drew on CD4+ T cells from peripheral blood mononuclear cells, taken before pregnancy. The DNA sequence follows: TGCGCCAGCAGCTTGTTATCCATAGGGACAGTCTCCTACGAGCAGTACTTC. Its protein product is CASSLLSIGTVSYEQYF. Outside the CDR3, residues come from the reference TRBV5-1 and TRBJ2-7 proteins, so the full variable domain is: KAGVTQTPRYLIKTRGQQVTLSCSPISGHRSVSWYQQTPGQGLQFLFEYFSETQRNKGNFPGRFSGRQFSNSRSEMNVSTLELGDSALYLCASSLLSIGTVSYEQYFGPGTRLTVT.